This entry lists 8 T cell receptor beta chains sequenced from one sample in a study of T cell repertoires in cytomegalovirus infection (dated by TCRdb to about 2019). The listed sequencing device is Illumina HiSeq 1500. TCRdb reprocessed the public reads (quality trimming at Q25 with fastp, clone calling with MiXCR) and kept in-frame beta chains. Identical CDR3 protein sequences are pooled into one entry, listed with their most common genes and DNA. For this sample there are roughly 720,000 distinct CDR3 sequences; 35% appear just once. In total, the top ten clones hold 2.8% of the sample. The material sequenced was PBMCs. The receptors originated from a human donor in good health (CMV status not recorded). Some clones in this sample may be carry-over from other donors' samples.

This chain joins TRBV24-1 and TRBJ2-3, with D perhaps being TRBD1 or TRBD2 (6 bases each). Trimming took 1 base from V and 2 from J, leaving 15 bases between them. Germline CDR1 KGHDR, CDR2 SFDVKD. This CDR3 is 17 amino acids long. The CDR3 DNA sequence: TGTGCCACCAGTGATTTAATCGGGGGCGATGTCACAGATACGCAGTATTTT. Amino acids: CATSDLIGGDVTDTQYF.

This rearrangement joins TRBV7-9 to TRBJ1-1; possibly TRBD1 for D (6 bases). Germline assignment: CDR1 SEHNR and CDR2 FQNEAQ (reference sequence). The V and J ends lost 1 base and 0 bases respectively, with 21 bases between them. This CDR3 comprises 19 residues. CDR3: CASSLVMGGPVLMNTEAFF. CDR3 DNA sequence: TGTGCCAGCAGCTTAGTGATGGGGGGGCCCGTCCTGATGAACACTGAAGCTTTCTTT.

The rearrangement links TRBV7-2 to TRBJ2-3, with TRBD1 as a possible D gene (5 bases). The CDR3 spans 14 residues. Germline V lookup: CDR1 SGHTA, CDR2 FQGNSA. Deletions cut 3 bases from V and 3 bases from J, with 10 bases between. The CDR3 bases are TGTGCCAGCAGCTTTAGTCAGGGAACAGATACGCAGTATTTT. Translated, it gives CASSFSQGTDTQYF.

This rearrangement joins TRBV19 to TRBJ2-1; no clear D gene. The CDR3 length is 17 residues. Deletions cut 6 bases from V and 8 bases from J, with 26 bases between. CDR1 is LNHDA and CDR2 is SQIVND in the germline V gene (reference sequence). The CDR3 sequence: CASSHKVGRWSHHEQFF. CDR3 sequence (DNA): TGTGCCAGTAGCCACAAAGTCGGACGTTGGAGCCACCATGAGCAGTTCTTC.

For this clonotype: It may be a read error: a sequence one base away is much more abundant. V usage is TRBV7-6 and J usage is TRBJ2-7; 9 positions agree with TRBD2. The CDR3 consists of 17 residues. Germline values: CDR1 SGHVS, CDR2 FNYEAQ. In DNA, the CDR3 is TGTGCCAGCAGCTTAGATAAGGGACTAGCTCTTACCTACGAGCCGTACTTC. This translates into CASSLDKGLALTYEPYF.

The CDR3, as DNA: TGCAGTGCTAGAGATGGCCCCCGGGCGGGAGTCCCATACAATGAGCAGTTCTTC. This codes for CSARDGPRAGVPYNEQFF. V usage is TRBV20-1 and J usage is TRBJ2-1; TRBD2 agrees at 7 bases. The CDR3 contains 18 residues. V was pared by 0 bases and J by 4 bases, with 15 bases of the junction left unmatched. Germline lookup yields CDR1 DFQATT and CDR2 SNEGSKA (reference sequence).

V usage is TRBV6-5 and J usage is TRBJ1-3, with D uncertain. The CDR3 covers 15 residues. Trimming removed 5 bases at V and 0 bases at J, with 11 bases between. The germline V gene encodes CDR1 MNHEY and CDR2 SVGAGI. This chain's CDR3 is CASSDPLSSGNTIYF. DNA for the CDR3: TGTGCCAGCAGTGATCCCCTGAGCTCTGGAAACACCATATATTTT.

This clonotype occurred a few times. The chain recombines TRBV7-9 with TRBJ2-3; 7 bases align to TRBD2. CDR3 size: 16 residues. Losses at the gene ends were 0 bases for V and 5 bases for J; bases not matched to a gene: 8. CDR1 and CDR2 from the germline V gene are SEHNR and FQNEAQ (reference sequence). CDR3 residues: CASSLAPRENIDTQYF. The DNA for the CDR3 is TGTGCCAGCAGCTTAGCCCCGCGGGAGAATATAGATACGCAGTATTTT.